This T cell receptor beta chain is drawn from a study of T cell responses to AZD1222 COVID-19 vaccine. V was pared by 2 bases and J by 8 bases, with 4 bases of the junction left unmatched. Germline V gene sequence: CDR1 LNHDA, CDR2 SQIVND (reference sequence). This CDR3 region has 14 residues. The repertoire was sequenced with immunoSEQ multiplex PCR; TCRdb's copy has only in-frame clones and lacks some. The profile shows 90,000 to 150,000 clones, about nine tenths of them singletons. The specimen was peripheral blood, collected on day 0 of AZD1222 vaccination. The sequence was collected from an adult in good health. V is TRBV19 and J is TRBJ2-4, with 9 nucleotides matching TRBD1. CDR3 sequence reads: CASSIIGTGYIQYF. In DNA form, the CDR3 reads TGTGCCAGTAGTATAATCGGGACAGGGTACATTCAGTACTTC. The full variable domain, with the rest looked up from reference TRBV19 and TRBJ2-4, is DGGITQSPKYLFRKEGQNVTLSCEQNLNHDAMYWYRQDPGQGLRLIYYSQIVNDFQKGDIAEGYSVSREKKESFPLTVTSAQKNPTAFYLCASSIIGTGYIQYFGAGTRLSVL.